This entry lists 16 T cell receptor beta chains sequenced from one sample in a study of a mutant IDH1 vaccine in newly diagnosed glioma. Libraries were prepared by immunoSEQ multiplex PCR; TCRdb keeps only in-frame clonotypes and omits some of them. The data contain about 34,000 clones, approximately 87% of them singletons. For these receptors, no antigen is known. The time point denotes: week 47, end of study. It was 300 ug of mutant IDH1 20-mer peptide that made up each vaccine dose, given with topical imiquimod. The source material was PBMCs, sampled from a glioma patient whose treatment included an IDH1 peptide vaccine. The source is a woman aged 30 to 39 with glioma.

The chain links TRBV5-8 to TRBJ1-1; maybe TRBD1 (5 bases). The CDR3 has 15 amino acids. CDR1 is SGHTS and CDR2 is YDEGEE in the germline V gene. Trimming cost V 0 bases and J 5 bases, with 14 bases left between them. As DNA, the CDR3 is TGTGCCAGCAGCTTGGGGGCTCGAAGGGGAACTGAAGCTTTCTTT. Encoded protein: CASSLGARRGTEAFF.

V usage is TRBV5-8 and J usage is TRBJ2-7, with D tentatively TRBD1 (5 bases). Germline lookup yields CDR1 SGHTS and CDR2 YDEGEE. Trimming cost V 1 base and J 1 base, with 9 bases left between them. This CDR3 spans 14 amino acids. DNA of the CDR3: TGTGCCAGCAGCTTGTCCCAGGGATCCTACGAGCAGTACTTC. Amino acids: CASSLSQGSYEQYF.

The V call is TRBV29-1, the J call TRBJ1-1; D unclear. Germline V CDR1 and CDR2: SQVTM, ANQGSEA. The CDR3 sequence is 14 residues long. Trimming shortened V by 5 bases and J by 0 bases, and 13 bases separated the two germline ends. CDR3 region: CSVSFILMNTEAFF. The CDR3 nucleotides are TGCAGCGTTTCCTTTATCCTTATGAACACTGAAGCTTTCTTT.

The rearrangement uses TRBV7-9 and TRBJ1-1, with D hard to call. Germline-derived CDR1 and CDR2 are SEHNR and FQNEAQ (reference sequence). The CDR3 sequence is 13 residues long. V shed 5 bases and J shed 6 bases, with 13 bases lying between them. CDR3 amino acids: CASSPAQRAEAFF. CDR3 DNA sequence: TGTGCCAGCAGCCCTGCTCAGCGCGCTGAAGCTTTCTTT.

This clone is a singleton in its sample. The chain employs TRBV11-2 and TRBJ2-1; 11 positions agree with TRBD1. CDR3 length equals 15 residues. Germline V gene lookup returns CDR1 SGHAT and CDR2 FQNNGV. Germline trimming cut 5 bases from V and 7 bases from J; bases unmatched to any gene: 7. The CDR3: CASSSRDRGWNEQFF. The CDR3 coding sequence is TGTGCCAGCAGCAGCCGGGACAGGGGGTGGAATGAGCAGTTCTTC.

This clone is labeled medium-sized. The rearrangement joins TRBV4-1 to TRBJ2-1; D is undetermined. Per the germline V gene, CDR1 is MGHRA and CDR2 is YSYEKL. V shed 0 bases and J shed 3 bases, with 6 bases lying between them. The CDR3 runs 14 residues. This CDR3 is CASSQEPNYNEQFF. The CDR3 coding sequence is TGCGCCAGCAGCCAAGAACCAAACTACAATGAGCAGTTCTTC.

J is TRBJ1-2 and V is TRBV5-1, with a weak D call TRBD1 (6 bases). CDR1 is SGHRS, CDR2 YFSETQ, per germline. With 4 bases removed from V and 2 bases from J, the gap between germline ends came to 12 bases. The CDR3 runs 14 residues. CDR3: CASSNRGGNYGYTF. The CDR3 region has the DNA TGCGCCAGCAGCAACCGAGGGGGGAACTATGGCTACACCTTC.

The table lists this clone with a count of one. The chain couples TRBV9 to TRBJ2-1; D gene unclear. The CDR3 covers 15 residues. V lost 0 bases to trimming and J lost 9 bases, with 16 bases between them. CDR1 and CDR2 from the germline V gene are SGDLS and YYNGEE. CDR3 sequence reads: CASSVDPSRIGEQFF. The CDR3 DNA reads TGTGCCAGCAGCGTAGACCCCTCTAGAATCGGTGAGCAGTTCTTC.

CDR3 residues: CASSFSYGETQYF. In DNA form, the CDR3 reads TGTGCCAGCAGCTTCAGCTATGGGGAGACCCAGTACTTC. This rearrangement joins TRBV5-4 to TRBJ2-5; D is ambiguous. The CDR3 sequence is 13 residues long. The germline CDR1 and CDR2 sequences are SGHNT and YYREEE (reference sequence). Trimming took off 2 bases at V and 5 bases at J, with 10 bases between the two ends.

The chain links TRBV30 to TRBJ2-5; D may be TRBD1 or TRBD2 (7 bases each). The CDR3 contains 13 residues. Trimming took off 7 bases at V and 3 bases at J, with 15 bases between the two ends. CDR1 and CDR2 (germline): GTSNPN, SVGIG (reference sequence). In DNA, the CDR3 is TGTGCCTCCCAGGGGGGGGCTAAAGAGACCCAGTACTTC. This encodes CASQGGAKETQYF.

CDR3 region: CAYQDRGYEQYF. The CDR3, as DNA: TGTGCCTATCAAGATCGGGGCTACGAGCAGTACTTC. The chain recombines TRBV5-4 with TRBJ2-7; D may be TRBD2 (5 bases). This CDR3 contains 12 residues. V was trimmed by 10 bases and J by 3 bases, leaving 14 bases between them. The V gene's germline CDR1 is SGHNT and CDR2 YYREEE (reference sequence). The whole variable domain, remainder taken from reference TRBV5-4 and TRBJ2-7, is ETGVTQSPTHLIKTRGQQVTLRCSSQSGHNTVSWYQQALGQGPQFIFQYYREEENGRGNFPPRFSGLQFPNYSSELNVNALELDDSALYLCAYQDRGYEQYFGPGTRLTVT.

The chain carries TRBV4-1 and TRBJ2-2, with 13 nucleotides matching TRBD2. Trimming cost V 1 base and J 5 bases; bases outside gene matches: 10. There are 19 residues in the CDR3. Germline V gene sequence: CDR1 MGHRA, CDR2 YSYEKL. The DNA for the CDR3 is TGCGCCAGCAGCCAAGGAAAACTAGCGGGGGGGCAGAGTACCGGGGAGCTGTTTTTT. Translation gives CASSQGKLAGGQSTGELFF.

The chain has TRBV7-2 and TRBJ1-2; D might be TRBD1 (6 bases). The V end lost 4 bases, the J end lost 3 bases, and 9 bases lay between the germline ends. CDR1 SGHTA and CDR2 FQGNSA come from the germline V gene. The CDR3 has 13 amino acids. The CDR3 region is CASSSTGYYGYTF. CDR3 in DNA: TGTGCCAGCAGCTCCACAGGGTACTATGGCTACACCTTC.

The chain employs TRBV19 and TRBJ1-5, with D maybe TRBD1 (5 bases). This CDR3 is built from 16 residues. V was clipped by 6 bases and J by 6 bases, with 21 bases between them. Germline V gives CDR1 LNHDA, CDR2 SQIVND (reference sequence). CDR3 sequence reads: CASSSKQAIAGQPQHF. The CDR3 DNA follows: TGTGCCAGTAGCTCAAAACAGGCTATAGCAGGTCAGCCCCAGCATTTT. Complete variable domain (other parts from reference TRBV19 and TRBJ1-5): DGGITQSPKYLFRKEGQNVTLSCEQNLNHDAMYWYRQDPGQGLRLIYYSQIVNDFQKGDIAEGYSVSREKKESFPLTVTSAQKNPTAFYLCASSSKQAIAGQPQHFGDGTRLSIL.

The genes are TRBV5-1 and TRBJ1-2; D ambiguous. Between the trimmed V and J ends, which lost 0 bases and 1 base, there was a span of 10 bases. CDR1 is SGHRS and CDR2 is YFSETQ in the germline V gene. This CDR3 comprises 15 residues. The CDR3 protein is CASSLGQQINYGYTF. The CDR3 DNA reads TGCGCCAGCAGCTTGGGCCAGCAAATTAACTATGGCTACACCTTC.

The V and J genes are TRBV7-9 and TRBJ2-6; 11 bases map to TRBD1. The CDR3 covers 17 residues. CDR1 is SEHNR and CDR2 is FQNEAQ in the germline V gene (reference sequence). V dropped 4 bases and J dropped 3; count of bases not matched to a gene: 5. As DNA, the CDR3 is TGTGCCAGCAGCTCCCGGACAGGGGGCGATGGGGCCAACGTCCTGACTTTC. As protein: CASSSRTGGDGANVLTF.